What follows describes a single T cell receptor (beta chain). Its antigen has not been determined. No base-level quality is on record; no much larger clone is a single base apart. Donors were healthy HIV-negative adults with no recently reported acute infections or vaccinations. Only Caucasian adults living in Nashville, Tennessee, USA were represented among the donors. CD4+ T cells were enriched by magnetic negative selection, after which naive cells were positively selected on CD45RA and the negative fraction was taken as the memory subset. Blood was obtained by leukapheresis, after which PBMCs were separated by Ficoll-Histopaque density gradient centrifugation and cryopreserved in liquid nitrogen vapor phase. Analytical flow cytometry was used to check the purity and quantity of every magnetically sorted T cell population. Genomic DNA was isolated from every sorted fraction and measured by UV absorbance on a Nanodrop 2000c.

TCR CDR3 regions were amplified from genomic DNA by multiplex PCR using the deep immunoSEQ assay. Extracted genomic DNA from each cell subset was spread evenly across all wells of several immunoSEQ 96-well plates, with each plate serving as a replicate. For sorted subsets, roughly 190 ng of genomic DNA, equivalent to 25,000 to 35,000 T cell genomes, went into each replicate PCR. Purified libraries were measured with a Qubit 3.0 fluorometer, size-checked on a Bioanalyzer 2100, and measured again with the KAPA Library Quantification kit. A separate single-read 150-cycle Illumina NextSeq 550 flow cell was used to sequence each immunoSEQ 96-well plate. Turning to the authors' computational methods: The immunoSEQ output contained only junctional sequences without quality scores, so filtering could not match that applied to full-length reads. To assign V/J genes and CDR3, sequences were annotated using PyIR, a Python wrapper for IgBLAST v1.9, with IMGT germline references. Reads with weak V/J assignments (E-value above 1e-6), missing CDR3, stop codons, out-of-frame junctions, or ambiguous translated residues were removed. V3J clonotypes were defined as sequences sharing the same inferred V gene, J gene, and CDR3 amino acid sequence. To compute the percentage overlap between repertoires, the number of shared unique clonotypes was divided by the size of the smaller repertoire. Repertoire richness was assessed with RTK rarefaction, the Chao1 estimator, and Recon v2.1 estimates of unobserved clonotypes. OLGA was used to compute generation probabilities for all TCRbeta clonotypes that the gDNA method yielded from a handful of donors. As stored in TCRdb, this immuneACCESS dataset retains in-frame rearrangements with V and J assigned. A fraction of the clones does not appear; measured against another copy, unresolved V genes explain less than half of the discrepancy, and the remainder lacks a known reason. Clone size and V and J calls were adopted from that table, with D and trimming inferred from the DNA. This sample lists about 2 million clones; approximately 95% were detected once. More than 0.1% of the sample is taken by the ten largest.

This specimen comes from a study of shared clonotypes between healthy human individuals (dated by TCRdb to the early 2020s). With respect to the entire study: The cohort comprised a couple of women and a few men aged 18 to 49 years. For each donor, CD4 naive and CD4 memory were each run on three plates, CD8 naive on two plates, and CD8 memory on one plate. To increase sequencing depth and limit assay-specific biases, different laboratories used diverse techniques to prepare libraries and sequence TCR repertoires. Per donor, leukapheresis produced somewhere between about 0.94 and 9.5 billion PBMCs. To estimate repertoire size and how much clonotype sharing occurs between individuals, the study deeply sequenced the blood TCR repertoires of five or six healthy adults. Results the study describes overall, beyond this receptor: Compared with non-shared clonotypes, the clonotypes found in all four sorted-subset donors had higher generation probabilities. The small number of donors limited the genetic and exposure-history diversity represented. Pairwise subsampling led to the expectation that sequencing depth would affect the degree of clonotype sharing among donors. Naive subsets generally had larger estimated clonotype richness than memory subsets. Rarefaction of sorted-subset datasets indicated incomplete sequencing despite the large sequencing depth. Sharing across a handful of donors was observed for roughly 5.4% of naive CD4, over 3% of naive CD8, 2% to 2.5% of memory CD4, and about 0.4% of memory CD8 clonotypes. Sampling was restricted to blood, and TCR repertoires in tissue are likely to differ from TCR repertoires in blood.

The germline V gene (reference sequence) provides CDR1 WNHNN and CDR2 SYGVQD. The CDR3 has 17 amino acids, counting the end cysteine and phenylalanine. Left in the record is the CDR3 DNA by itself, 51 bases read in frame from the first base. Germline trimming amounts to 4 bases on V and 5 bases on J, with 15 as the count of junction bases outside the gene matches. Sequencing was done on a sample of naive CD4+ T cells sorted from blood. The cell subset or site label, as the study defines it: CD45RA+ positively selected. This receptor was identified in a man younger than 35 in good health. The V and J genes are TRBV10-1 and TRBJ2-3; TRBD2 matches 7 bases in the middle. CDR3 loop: CASSGSGRGRARDTQYF. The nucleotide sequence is TGCGCCAGCAGTGGCTCGGGTCGGGGGAGGGCGAGAGATACGCAGTATTTT.